The clone carrying this T cell receptor beta chain showed up just a few times. Antigen: not known. These data come from a study of beta chain features in type 1 diabetes. Germline V gene data show CDR1 as SGDLS and CDR2 as YYNGEE. This CDR3 has 14 amino acids. V was clipped by 4 bases and J by 0 bases; unmatched bases: 3. Study-level points and caveats: Among all four CD4+ subsets, Type 1 diabetes patients had TCRB CDR3s that were moderately but significantly shorter.

Sequencing targeted expressed TCRB transcripts, as all isolated RNA had been reverse transcribed. Method: immunoSEQ multiplex PCR; TCRdb's copy keeps in-frame clones and lacks some. This sample has about 470,000 clones, with roughly 30% found just once. The chain couples TRBV9 to TRBJ2-7; TRBD2 matches 8 bases. The sequencing sample was made of naive CD4+ T cells from blood. The clonotype comes from a man aged 18-30 years in good health. The CDR3 sequence is CASSLAGLSYEQYF. DNA for the CDR3: TGTGCCAGCAGCCTAGCGGGTCTCTCCTACGAGCAGTACTTC.